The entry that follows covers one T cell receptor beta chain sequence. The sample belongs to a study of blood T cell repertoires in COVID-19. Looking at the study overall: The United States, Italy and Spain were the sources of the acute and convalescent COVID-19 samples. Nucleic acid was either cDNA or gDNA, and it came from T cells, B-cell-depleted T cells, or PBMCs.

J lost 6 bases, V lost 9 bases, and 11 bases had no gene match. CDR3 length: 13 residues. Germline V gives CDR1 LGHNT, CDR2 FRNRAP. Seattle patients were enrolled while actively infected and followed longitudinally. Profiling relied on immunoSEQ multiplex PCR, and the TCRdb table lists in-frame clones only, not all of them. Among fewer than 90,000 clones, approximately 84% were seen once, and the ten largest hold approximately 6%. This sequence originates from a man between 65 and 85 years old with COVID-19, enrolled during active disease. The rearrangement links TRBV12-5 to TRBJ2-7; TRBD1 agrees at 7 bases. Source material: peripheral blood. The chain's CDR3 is CASGLGTATEQYF. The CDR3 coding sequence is TGTGCTAGCGGCCTCGGGACAGCTACCGAGCAGTACTTC.